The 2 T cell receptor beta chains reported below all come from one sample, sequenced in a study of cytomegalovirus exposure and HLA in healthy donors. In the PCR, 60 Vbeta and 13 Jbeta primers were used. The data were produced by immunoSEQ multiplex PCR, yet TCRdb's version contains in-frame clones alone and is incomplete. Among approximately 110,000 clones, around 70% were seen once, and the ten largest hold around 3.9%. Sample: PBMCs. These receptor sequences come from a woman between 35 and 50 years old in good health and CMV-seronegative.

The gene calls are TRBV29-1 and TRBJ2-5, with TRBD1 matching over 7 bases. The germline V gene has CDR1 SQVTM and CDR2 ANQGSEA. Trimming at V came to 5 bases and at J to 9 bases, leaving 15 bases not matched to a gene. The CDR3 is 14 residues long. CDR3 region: CSVSGTVTNLAQYF. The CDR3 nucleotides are TGCAGCGTTTCCGGGACAGTGACAAATTTGGCCCAGTACTTC.

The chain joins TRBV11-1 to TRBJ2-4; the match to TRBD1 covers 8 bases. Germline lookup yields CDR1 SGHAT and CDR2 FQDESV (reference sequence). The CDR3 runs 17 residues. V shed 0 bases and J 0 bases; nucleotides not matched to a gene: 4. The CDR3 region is CASSLAPTGVAKNIQYF. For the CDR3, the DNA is TGTGCCAGCAGCTTAGCCCCGACAGGGGTAGCCAAAAACATTCAGTACTTC.